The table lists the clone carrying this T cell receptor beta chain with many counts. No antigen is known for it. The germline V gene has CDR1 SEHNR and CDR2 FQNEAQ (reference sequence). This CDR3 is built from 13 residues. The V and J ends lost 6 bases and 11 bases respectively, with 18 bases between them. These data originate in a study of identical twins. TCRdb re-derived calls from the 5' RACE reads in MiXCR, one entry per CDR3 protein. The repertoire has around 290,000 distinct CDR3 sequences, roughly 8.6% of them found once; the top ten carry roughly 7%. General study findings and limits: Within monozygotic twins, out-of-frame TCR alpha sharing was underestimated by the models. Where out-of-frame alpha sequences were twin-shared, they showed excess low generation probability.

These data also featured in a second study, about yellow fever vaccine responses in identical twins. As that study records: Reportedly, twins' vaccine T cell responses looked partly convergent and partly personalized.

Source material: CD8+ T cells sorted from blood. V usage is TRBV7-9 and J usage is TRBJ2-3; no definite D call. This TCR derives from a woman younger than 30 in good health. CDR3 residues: CASRLPVGQLQYF. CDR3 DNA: TGTGCCAGCAGGTTACCAGTTGGGCAACTGCAGTATTTT.